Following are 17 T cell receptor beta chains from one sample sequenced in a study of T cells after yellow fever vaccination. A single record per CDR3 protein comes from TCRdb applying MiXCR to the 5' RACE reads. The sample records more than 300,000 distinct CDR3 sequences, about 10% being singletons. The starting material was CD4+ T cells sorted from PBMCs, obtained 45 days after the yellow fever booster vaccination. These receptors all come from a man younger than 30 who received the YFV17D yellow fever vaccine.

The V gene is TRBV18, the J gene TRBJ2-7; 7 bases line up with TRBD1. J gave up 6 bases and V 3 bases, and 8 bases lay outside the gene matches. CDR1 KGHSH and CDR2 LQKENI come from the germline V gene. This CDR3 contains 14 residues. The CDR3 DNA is TGTGCCAGCTCACCCCCAGGGGGATTGCGCGAGCAGTACTTC. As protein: CASSPPGGLREQYF.

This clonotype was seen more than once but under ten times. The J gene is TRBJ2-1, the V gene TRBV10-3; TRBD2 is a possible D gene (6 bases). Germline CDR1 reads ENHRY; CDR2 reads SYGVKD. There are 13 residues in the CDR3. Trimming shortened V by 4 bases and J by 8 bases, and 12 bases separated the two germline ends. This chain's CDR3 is CAISGAGEDEQFF. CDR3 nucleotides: TGTGCCATCAGTGGGGCCGGGGAGGATGAGCAGTTCTTC.

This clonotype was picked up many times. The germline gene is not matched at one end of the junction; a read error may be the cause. The CDR3 protein is CASRLDGGARYDEQFF. For the CDR3, the DNA is TGCGCCAGCAGGTTGGACGGGGGCGCAAGGTATGATGAGCAGTTCTTC. The chain carries TRBV5-1 and TRBJ2-1; D might be TRBD1 or TRBD2, each matching 6 bases. CDR3 length: 16 residues. Germline V lookup: CDR1 SGHRS, CDR2 YFSETQ.

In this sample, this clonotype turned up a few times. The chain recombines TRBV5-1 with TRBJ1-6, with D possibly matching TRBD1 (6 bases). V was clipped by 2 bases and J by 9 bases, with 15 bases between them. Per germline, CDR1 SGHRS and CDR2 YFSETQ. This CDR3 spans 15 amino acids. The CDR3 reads CASSFRSGHLSPLHF. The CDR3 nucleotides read TGCGCCAGCAGCTTTAGGTCGGGACATCTTTCACCCCTCCACTTT.

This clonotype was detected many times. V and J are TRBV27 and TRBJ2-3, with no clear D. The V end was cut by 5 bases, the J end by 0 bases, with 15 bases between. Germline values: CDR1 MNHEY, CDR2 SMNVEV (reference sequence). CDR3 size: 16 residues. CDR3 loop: CASSRIRVLSTDTQYF. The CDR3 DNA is TGTGCCAGCAGTCGTATAAGAGTACTAAGCACAGATACGCAGTATTTT.

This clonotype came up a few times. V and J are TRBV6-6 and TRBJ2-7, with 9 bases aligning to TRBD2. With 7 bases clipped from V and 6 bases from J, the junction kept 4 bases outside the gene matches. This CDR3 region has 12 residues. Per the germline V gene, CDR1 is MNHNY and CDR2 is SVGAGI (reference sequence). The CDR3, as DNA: TGTGCCAGCATGCGGGGGGGCGTCGAGCAGTACTTC. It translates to CASMRGGVEQYF.

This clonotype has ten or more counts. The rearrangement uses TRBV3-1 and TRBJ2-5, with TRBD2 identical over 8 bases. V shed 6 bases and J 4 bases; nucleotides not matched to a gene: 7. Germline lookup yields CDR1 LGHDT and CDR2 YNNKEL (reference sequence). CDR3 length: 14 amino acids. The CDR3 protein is CASSFAGGGETQYF. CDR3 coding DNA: TGTGCCAGCAGTTTCGCGGGGGGTGGAGAGACCCAGTACTTC.

In DNA form, the CDR3 reads TGTGCCATCAGTGGAGCCGGAAACAATCAGCCCCAGCATTTT. Its translation: CAISGAGNNQPQHF. The chain uses TRBV10-3 and TRBJ1-5; D unclear. This CDR3 region has 14 residues. V lost 4 bases and J 3 bases, leaving 10 bases between the germline ends. CDR1 and CDR2 from the germline V gene are ENHRY and SYGVKD.

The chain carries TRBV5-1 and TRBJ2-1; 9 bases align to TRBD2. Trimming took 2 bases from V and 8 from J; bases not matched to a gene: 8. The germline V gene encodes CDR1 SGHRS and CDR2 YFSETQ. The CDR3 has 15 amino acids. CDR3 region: CASSFLAGSADEQFF. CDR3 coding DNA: TGCGCCAGCAGCTTTCTAGCGGGGTCGGCGGATGAGCAGTTCTTC.

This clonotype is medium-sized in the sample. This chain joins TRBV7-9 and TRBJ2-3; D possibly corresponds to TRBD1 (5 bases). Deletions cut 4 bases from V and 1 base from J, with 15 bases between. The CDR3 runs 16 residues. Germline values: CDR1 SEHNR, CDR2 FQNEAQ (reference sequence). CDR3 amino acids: CASSSDGREGTDTQYF. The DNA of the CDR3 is TGTGCCAGCAGCTCCGATGGCAGGGAAGGCACAGATACGCAGTATTTT.

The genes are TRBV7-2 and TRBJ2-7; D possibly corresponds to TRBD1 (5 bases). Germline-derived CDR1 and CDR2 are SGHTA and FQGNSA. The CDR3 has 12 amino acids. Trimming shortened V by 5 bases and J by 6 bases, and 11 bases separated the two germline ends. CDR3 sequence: CASSQGRGEQYV. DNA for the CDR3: TGTGCCAGCAGCCAGGGCCGTGGCGAGCAGTACGTC.

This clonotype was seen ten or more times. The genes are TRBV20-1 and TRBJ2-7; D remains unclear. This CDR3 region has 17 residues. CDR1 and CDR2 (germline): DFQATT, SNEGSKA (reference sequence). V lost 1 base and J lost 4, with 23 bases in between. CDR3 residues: CSARARGPPVSTYEQYF. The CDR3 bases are TGCAGTGCTAGAGCTAGAGGACCCCCAGTTTCGACTTACGAGCAGTACTTC.

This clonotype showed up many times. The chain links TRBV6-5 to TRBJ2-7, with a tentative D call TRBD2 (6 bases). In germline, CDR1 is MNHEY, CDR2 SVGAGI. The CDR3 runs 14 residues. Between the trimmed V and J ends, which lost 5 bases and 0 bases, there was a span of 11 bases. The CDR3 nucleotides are TGTGCCAGCAGTCGGGACGGGAGCTCCTACGAGCAGTACTTC. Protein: CASSRDGSSYEQYF.

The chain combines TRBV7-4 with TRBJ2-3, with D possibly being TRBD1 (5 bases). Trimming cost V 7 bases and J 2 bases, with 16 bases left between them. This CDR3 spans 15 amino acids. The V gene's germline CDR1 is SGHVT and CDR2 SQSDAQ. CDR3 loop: CASNYKPGYTDTQYF. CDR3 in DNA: TGTGCCAGCAACTATAAACCAGGGTACACAGATACGCAGTATTTT.

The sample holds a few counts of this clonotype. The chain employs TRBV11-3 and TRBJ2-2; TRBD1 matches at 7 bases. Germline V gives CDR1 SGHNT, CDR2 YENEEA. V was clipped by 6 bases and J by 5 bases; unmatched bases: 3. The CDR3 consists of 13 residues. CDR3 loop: CASRPGGTGELFF. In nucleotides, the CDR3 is TGTGCCAGCAGACCAGGGGGAACCGGGGAGCTGTTTTTT.

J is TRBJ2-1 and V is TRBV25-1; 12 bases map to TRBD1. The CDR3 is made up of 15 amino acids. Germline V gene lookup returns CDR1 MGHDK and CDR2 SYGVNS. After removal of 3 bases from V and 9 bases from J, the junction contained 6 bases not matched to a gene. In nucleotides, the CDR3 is TGTGCCAGCAGTGATCCGGGACAGGGGGCCTTTGAGCAGTTCTTC. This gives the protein CASSDPGQGAFEQFF. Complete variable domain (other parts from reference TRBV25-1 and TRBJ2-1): EADIYQTPRYLVIGTGKKITLECSQTMGHDKMYWYQQDPGMELHLIHYSYGVNSTEKGDLSSESTVSRIRTEHFPLTLESARPSHTSQYLCASSDPGQGAFEQFFGPGTRLTVL.

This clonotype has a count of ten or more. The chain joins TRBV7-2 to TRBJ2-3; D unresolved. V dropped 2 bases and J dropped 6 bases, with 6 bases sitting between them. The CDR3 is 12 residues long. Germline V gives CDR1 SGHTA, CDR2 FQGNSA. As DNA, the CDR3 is TGTGCCAGCAGCTTACGGTGGGATACGCAGTATTTT. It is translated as CASSLRWDTQYF.